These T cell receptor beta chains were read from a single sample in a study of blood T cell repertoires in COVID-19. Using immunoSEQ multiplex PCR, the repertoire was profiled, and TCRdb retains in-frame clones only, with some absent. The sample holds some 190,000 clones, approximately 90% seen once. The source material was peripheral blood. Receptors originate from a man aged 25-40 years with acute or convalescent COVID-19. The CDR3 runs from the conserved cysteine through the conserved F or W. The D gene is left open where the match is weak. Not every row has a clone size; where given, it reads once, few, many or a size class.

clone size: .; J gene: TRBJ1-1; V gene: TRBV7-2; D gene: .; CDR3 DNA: TGTGCCAGCAGCACCTCCAGGGGCCGGGGAGCTTTCTTT; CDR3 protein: CASSTSRGRGAFF
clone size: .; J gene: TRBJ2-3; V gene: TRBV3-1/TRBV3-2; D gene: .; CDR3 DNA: TGTGCCAGCAGCCCGGGATCTTGGGAGCAGTATTTT; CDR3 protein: CASSPGSWEQYF
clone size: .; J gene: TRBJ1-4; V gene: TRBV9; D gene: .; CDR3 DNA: TGTGCCAGCAGCGTAGGTCAGGGAGGTGAAAAACTGTTTTTT; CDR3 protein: CASSVGQGGEKLFF
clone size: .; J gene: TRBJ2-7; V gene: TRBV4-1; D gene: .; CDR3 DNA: TGCGCCAGCAGCCAATTGCAGGGGGGCCCATACGAGCAGTACTTC; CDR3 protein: CASSQLQGGPYEQYF
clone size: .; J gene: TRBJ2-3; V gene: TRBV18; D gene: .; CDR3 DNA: TGTGCCAGCTCACTAGCGGTTAGCACAGATACGCAGTATTTT; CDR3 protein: CASSLAVSTDTQYF
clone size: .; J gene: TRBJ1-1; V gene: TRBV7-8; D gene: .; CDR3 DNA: TGTGCCAGCACCTTGACAGGCGCGAACACTGAAGCTTTCTTT; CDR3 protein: CASTLTGANTEAFF
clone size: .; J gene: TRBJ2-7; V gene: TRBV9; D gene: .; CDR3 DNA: TGTGCCAGCAGCCCCGACAGACATAGCTCCTACGAGCAGTACTTC; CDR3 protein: CASSPDRHSSYEQYF
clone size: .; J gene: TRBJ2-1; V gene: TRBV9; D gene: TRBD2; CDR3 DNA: TGTGCCAGCAGCAACGGGACTAGCTCCTACAATGAGCAGTTCTTC; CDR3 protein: CASSNGTSSYNEQFF
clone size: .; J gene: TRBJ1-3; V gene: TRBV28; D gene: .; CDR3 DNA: TGTGCCAGCAGTTTATCAGGGACTGGAAACACCATATATTTT; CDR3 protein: CASSLSGTGNTIYF
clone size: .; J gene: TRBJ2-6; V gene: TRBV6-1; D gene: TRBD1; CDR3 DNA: TGTGCCAGCAGTGCGGGGACAGGGCGTAGATCTGGGGCCAACGTCCTGACTTTC; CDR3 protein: CASSAGTGRRSGANVLTF
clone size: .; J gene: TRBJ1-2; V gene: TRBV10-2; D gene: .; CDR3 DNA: TGCGCCAGCACCCCGTGGGAGGGCAGCTATGGCTACACCTTC; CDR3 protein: CASTPWEGSYGYTF
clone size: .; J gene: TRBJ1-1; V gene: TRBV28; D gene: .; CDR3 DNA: TGTGCCAGCAGGGACACACTAAACACTGAAGCTTTCTTT; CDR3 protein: CASRDTLNTEAFF
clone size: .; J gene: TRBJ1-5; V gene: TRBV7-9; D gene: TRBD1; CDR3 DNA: TGTGCCAGCAGCGCGACAGGGGATCAGCCCCAGCATTTT; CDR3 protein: CASSATGDQPQHF
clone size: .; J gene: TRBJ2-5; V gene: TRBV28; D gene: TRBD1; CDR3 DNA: TGTGCCAGCAGTTTAATGGGTGGACAGGGTGCCACCCAGTACTTC; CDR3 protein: CASSLMGGQGATQYF
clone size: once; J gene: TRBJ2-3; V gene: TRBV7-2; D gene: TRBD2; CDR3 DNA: TGTGCCAGCAGCTCAATGACTAGCGGCACAGATACGCAGTATTTT; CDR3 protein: CASSSMTSGTDTQYF
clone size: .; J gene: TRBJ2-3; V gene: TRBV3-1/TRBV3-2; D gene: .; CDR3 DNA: TGTGCCAGCAGCCAAGAGGCTAGAACTGGTACGCAGTATTTT; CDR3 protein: CASSQEARTGTQYF
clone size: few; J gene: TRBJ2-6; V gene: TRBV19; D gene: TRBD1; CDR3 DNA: TGTGCCAGTACCGCGGGACAGGGGGTTGGGGCCAACGTCCTGACTTTC; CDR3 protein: CASTAGQGVGANVLTF
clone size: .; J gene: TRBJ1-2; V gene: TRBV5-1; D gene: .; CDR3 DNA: TGCGCCAGCAGCCCCGAACAGGGAAGCTATGGCTACACCTTC; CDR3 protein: CASSPEQGSYGYTF
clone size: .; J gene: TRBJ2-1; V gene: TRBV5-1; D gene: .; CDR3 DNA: TGCGCCAGCAGCTTGGATGTGAGCTCCTACAATGAGCAGTTCTTC; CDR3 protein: CASSLDVSSYNEQFF
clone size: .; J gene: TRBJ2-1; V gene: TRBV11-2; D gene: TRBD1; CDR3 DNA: TGTGCCAGCAGTCCGGGACAGGGTGGGTACAATGAGCAGTTCTTC; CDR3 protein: CASSPGQGGYNEQFF
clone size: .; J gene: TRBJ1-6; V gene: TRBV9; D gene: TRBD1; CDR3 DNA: TGTGCCAGCAGCGAGTGGACAGGCTCGGATTCACCCCTCCACTTT; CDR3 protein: CASSEWTGSDSPLHF
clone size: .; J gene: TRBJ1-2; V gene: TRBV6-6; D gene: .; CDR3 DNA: TGTGCCAGCAGTTCGCAGGGCCCCGAGAGTGGCTACACCTTC; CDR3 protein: CASSSQGPESGYTF
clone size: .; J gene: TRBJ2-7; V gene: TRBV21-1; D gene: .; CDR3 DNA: TGTGCCAGCAGCACGAGGGGGGGACCCGCCCTCTACGAGCAGTACTTC; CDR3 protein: CASSTRGGPALYEQYF
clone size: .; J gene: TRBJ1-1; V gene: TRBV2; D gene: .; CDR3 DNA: TGTGCCAGCCATTTCGATGGGCGGAACACTGAAGCTTTCTTT; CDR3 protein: CASHFDGRNTEAFF
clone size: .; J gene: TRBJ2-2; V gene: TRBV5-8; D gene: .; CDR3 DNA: TGTGCCAGCAGCCCGAGCGGGCCACCGGGGGGGGAGCTGTTTTTT; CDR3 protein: CASSPSGPPGGELFF
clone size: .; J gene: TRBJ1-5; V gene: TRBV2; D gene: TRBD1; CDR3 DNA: TGTGCCAGCAGTGGTACGGGACAGGGGGCGCAGCCCCAGCATTTT; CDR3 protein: CASSGTGQGAQPQHF
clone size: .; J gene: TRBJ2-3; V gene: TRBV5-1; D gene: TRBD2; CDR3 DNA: TGCGCCAGCAGCCCCGGACTAGCTAGCACAGATACGCAGTATTTT; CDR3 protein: CASSPGLASTDTQYF
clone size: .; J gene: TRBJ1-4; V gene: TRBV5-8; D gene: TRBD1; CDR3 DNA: TGTGCCACCCGAGACAGGGGCTCTGGAAAACTGTTTTTT; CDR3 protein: CATRDRGSGKLFF
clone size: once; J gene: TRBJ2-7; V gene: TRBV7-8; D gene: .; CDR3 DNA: TGTGCCAGCAGCTTAGGTAGTGGGGGGAGGTACGAGCAGTACTTC; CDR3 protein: CASSLGSGGRYEQYF
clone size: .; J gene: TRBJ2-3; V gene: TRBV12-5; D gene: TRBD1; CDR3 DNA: TGTGCTAGTGGTTTGACCACAGGGGCAGATACGCAGTATTTT; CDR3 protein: CASGLTTGADTQYF
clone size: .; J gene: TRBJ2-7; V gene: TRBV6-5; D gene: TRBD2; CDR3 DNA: TGTGCCAGCACGCAGCGGGATTACTACGAGCAGTACTTC; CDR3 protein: CASTQRDYYEQYF
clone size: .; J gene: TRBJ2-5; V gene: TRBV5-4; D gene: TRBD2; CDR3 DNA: TGTGCCAGCAGCAAGGGACTAGCGGGAATAGGGACCCAGTACTTC; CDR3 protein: CASSKGLAGIGTQYF
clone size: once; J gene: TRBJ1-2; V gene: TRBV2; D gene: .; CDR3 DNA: TGTGCCAGCAGCCGAGGGGGTGGTGTAAGGGCTGGCTACACCTTC; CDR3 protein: CASSRGGGVRAGYTF
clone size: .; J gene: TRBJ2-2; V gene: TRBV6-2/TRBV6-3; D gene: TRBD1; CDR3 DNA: TGTGCCTGCAGCCCTCCGGGACAGGGGAGAAGGATCGGCACCGGGGAGCTGTTTTTT; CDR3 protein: CACSPPGQGRRIGTGELFF
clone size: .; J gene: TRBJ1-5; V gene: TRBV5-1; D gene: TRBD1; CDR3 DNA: TGCGCCAGCAGCTTGGCCCCGGGACAGGGGGCGGGTCAGCCCCAGCATTTT; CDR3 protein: CASSLAPGQGAGQPQHF
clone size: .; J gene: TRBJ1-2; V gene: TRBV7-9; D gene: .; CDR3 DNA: TGTGCCAGCAGCTCCAGTTACTATGGCTACACCTTC; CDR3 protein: CASSSSYYGYTF
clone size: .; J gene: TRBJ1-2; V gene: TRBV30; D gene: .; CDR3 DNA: TGTGCCCTTACAAAGAAGTCTAACTATGGCTACACCTTC; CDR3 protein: CALTKKSNYGYTF
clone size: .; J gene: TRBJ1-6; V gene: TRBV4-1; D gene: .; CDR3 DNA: TGCGCCAGCAGCGCAGGGTCGAGTAATTCACCCCTCCACTTT; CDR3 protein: CASSAGSSNSPLHF
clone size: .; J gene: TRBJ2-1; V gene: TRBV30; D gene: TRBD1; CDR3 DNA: TGTGCCTGGATCGTCGGGGACAGGGGGTGGGATGAGCAGTTCTTC; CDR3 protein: CAWIVGDRGWDEQFF
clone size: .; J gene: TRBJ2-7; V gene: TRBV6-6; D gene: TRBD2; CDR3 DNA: TGTGCCAGCAGCCCGGGACTAGCGGGGGACGTGCAGTACTTC; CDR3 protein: CASSPGLAGDVQYF
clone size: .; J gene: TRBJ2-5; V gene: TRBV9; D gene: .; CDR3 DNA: TGTGCCAGCAGCGGGGGCCCAATGGAAGAGACCCAGTACTTC; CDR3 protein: CASSGGPMEETQYF
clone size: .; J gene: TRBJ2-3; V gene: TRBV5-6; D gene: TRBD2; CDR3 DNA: TGTGCCAGCAGCTCAGGGACTAGGGGGGACACAGATACGCAGTATTTT; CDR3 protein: CASSSGTRGDTDTQYF
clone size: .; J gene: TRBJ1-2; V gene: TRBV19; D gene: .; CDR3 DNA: TGTGCCAGTAGTATAGGTCAGGGGTTAGCCACCTTC; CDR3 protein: CASSIGQGLATF
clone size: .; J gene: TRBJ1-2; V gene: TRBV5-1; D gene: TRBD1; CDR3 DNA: TGCGCCAGCAGCTTGGAAGGGACAGGACCTTATGGCTACACCTTC; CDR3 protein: CASSLEGTGPYGYTF
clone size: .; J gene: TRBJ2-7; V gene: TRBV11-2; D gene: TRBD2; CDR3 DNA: TGTGCCAGCAGCTCCAATAGCGGGAAGATTTACGAGCAGTACTTC; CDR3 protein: CASSSNSGKIYEQYF
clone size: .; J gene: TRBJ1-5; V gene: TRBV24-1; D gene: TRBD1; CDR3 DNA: TGTGCCACCAGTGATAATCACAGGGGGCGCGGGGATCAGCCCCAGCATTTT; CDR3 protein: CATSDNHRGRGDQPQHF